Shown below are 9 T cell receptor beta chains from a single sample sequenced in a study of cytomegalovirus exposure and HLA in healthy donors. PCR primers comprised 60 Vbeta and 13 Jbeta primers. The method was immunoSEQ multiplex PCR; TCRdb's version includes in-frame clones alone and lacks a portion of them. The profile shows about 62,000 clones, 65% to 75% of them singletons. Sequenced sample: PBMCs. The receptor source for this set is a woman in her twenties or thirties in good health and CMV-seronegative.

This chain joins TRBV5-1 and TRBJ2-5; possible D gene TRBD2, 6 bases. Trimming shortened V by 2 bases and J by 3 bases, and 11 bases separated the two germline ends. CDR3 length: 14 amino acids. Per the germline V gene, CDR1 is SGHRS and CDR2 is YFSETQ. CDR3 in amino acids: CASSFPGTEETQYF. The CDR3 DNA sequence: TGCGCCAGCAGCTTCCCCGGGACTGAAGAGACCCAGTACTTC.

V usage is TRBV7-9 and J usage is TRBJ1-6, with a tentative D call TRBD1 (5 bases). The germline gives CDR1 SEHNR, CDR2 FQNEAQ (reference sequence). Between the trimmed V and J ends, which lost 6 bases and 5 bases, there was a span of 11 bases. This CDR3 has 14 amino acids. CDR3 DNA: TGTGCCAGCAGTACAGGCAGAAATAATTCACCCCTCCACTTT. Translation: CASSTGRNNSPLHF.

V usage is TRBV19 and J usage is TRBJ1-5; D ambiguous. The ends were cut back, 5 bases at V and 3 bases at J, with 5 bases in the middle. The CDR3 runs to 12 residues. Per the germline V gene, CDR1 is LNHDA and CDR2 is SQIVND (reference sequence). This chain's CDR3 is CASSPYNQPQHF. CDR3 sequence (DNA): TGTGCCAGTAGTCCGTACAATCAGCCCCAGCATTTT.

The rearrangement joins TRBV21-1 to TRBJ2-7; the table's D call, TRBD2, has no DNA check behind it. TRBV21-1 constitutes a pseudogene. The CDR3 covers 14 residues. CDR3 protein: CASRETSGNYEQYV. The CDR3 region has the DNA TGTGCCAGCAGGGAGACTAGCGGAAACTACGAGCAGTACGTC.

This chain's CDR3 is CASSLGQGTGAQYF. CDR3 bases: TGTGCCAGCAGCCTAGGACAGGGTACGGGGGCGCAGTATTTT. The V call is TRBV2, the J call TRBJ2-3, with TRBD1 matching over 8 bases. The ends lost 6 bases at V and 10 bases at J; junction bases unmatched: 12. The CDR3 totals 14 residues. Germline-derived CDR1 and CDR2 are SNHLY and FYNNEI.

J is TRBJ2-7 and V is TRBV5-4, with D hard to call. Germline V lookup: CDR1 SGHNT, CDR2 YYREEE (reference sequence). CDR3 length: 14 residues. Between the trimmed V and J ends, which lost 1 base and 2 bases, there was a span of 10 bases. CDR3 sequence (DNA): TGTGCCAGCAGCTTGAGCCCTACTACCTACGAGCAGTACTTC. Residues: CASSLSPTTYEQYF.

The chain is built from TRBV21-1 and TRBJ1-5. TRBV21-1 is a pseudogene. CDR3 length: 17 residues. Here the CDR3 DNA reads TGTGCCAGCAGCAAAGGGGAAAGTTCCGGGGACAATCAGCCCCAGCATTTT. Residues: CASSKGESSGDNQPQHF.

In DNA form, the CDR3 reads TGCGCCAGCAGAAGCCCAAGCTCCTACAATGAGCAGTTCTTC. It translates to CASRSPSSYNEQFF. This chain joins TRBV23-1 and TRBJ2-1, with D unclear. TRBV23-1 is placed among ORFs of uncertain function. The ends were cut back, 6 bases at V and 0 bases at J, with 9 bases in the middle. The CDR3 has 14 residues.

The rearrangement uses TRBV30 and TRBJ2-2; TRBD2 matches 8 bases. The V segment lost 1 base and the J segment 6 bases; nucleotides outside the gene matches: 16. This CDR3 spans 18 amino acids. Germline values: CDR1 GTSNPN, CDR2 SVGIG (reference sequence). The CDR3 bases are TGTGCCTGGAGTGCATCAGGACTAGCCAATTCAAAAGCCGGGGAGCTGTTTTTT. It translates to CAWSASGLANSKAGELFF.